This is a list of T cell receptor beta chains from one sample in a study of shared clonotypes between healthy human individuals. Assay used: immunoSEQ multiplex PCR; TCRdb lists only in-frame clones, some missing. The sample yields some 2,400,000 clones, approximately 94% seen once. Sample: naive CD4+ T cells sorted from blood. The source of these receptors is a young man in good health. The CDR3 runs from the conserved cysteine through the conserved F or W. D genes are given only for firm matches. Clone size appears in some rows only: once, few, many, or a class for an expanded clone.

v_call	j_call	clone_size	d_call	cdr3_nt	cdr3_aa
TRBV29-1	TRBJ2-1	NA	NA	TGCAGCGTCGTTGGGGCGGACCCATTCTACAATGAGCAGTTCTTC	CSVVGADPFYNEQFF
TRBV10-3	TRBJ1-1	once	NA	TGTGCCATCAGTGATCTGGGGCGGAAGAACACTGAAGCTTTCTTT	CAISDLGRKNTEAFF
TRBV2	TRBJ2-2	NA	NA	TGTGCCAGCAGTATTTTTCCCGGGGAGCTGTTTTTT	CASSIFPGELFF
TRBV6-5	TRBJ1-2	NA	TRBD1	TGTGCCACCAGCAGGGGGTCGAACTATGGCTACACCTTC	CATSRGSNYGYTF
TRBV4-2	TRBJ2-4	NA	TRBD1	TGTGCCAGCAGCCCCCACAGGGGGCAAGTCAAAAACATTCAGTACTTC	CASSPHRGQVKNIQYF
TRBV11-2	TRBJ1-3	NA	NA	TGTGCCAGCAGCTCCAACCAGGGTAGAAACACCATATATTTT	CASSSNQGRNTIYF
TRBV6-1	TRBJ2-7	once	NA	TGTGCCAGCAGCCTACAGGGCTACGAGCAGTACTTC	CASSLQGYEQYF
TRBV5-4	TRBJ1-6	once	NA	TGTGCCAGCAGCGCTACGGCGGGGGGCGCCGGTTCACCCCTCCACTTT	CASSATAGGAGSPLHF
TRBV2	TRBJ2-2	NA	NA	TGTGCCAGCAGTGAGGTAGTAGCGAGTGCCGGGGAGCTGTTTTTT	CASSEVVASAGELFF
TRBV5-4	TRBJ1-1	NA	NA	TGTGCCAGCAGCTTGGTCTCGGGGGGTCCCACTGAAGCTTTCTTT	CASSLVSGGPTEAFF
TRBV6-5	TRBJ2-1	NA	TRBD2	TGTGCCAGCAGTTACCAACTAGCGGGAGATGAGCAGTTCTTC	CASSYQLAGDEQFF
TRBV6-1	TRBJ1-1	NA	NA	TGTGCCACCTCCCGTGACAGGAACACTGAAGCTTTCTTT	CATSRDRNTEAFF
TRBV18	TRBJ1-1	NA	TRBD1	TGTGCCAGCTCACCACGGACAGGGGATCCGAATACTGAAGCTTTCTTT	CASSPRTGDPNTEAFF
TRBV28	TRBJ1-2	NA	TRBD1	TGTGCCAGCAGTTTTTCGGGGACAGTCAACGATGGCTACACCTTC	CASSFSGTVNDGYTF
TRBV7-2	TRBJ1-1	NA	NA	TGTGCCAGCAGCTTAGTTGGGCCGGGCAAAAGACGGGCTTTCTTT	CASSLVGPGKRRAFF
TRBV6-5	TRBJ1-2	NA	NA	TGTGCCAGCAGTTCCCCGGCAGGGGGCTACACCTTC	CASSSPAGGYTF
TRBV11-2	TRBJ2-7	once	NA	TGTGCCAGCAGCTTAATTGGGTTCTACGAGCAGTACTTC	CASSLIGFYEQYF
TRBV28	TRBJ1-1	NA	NA	TGTGCCAGCAGTTTGCAGTTTCCTAGCACTGAAGCTTTCTTT	CASSLQFPSTEAFF
TRBV5-1	TRBJ1-3	NA	NA	TGCGCCAGCAGCTTAGGGGGTAGCTCTGGAAACACCATATATTTT	CASSLGGSSGNTIYF
TRBV18	TRBJ2-1	NA	NA	TGTGCCAGCTCACCTCCGGGACTCCCTGGGAACAATGAGCAGTTCTTC	CASSPPGLPGNNEQFF
TRBV4-1	TRBJ2-1	NA	NA	TGCGCCAGCAGCCAACCCTTAGCGAGACCCTACAATGAGCAGTTCTTC	CASSQPLARPYNEQFF
TRBV28	TRBJ2-1	once	TRBD2	TGTGCCAGTACCCTACTAGCGGGAAACTCCTACAATGAGCAGTTCTTC	CASTLLAGNSYNEQFF
TRBV9	TRBJ1-4	NA	NA	TGTGCCAGCAGCCCTCGGGGGACCTTAGGAGAAAAACTGTTTTTT	CASSPRGTLGEKLFF
TRBV12-5	TRBJ2-1	NA	NA	TGTGCTAGTGGTTTAGGGGGGAAATACAATGAGCAGTTCTTC	CASGLGGKYNEQFF
TRBV18	TRBJ2-7	NA	TRBD1	TGTGCCAGCTCACCCGGGACAGGGTCCTACGAGCAGTACTTC	CASSPGTGSYEQYF
TRBV7-8	TRBJ2-5	NA	TRBD2	TGTGCCAGCAGCCCGGTTAGCGGGGAACTAAGGGTGACCCAGTACTTC	CASSPVSGELRVTQYF
TRBV7-2	TRBJ2-5	NA	NA	TGTGCCAGCAGCTTAGGACTAGGAGGGACCCAGTACTTC	CASSLGLGGTQYF
TRBV9	TRBJ1-3	NA	TRBD1	TGTGCCAGCAGCCAGGGACAGGAGATGAACACCATATATTTT	CASSQGQEMNTIYF
TRBV12-5	TRBJ1-2	few	TRBD1	TGTGCTAGTGGTTTGGGCAAGACAGGGTTCATTCAAGGCTACACCTTC	CASGLGKTGFIQGYTF
TRBV6-5	TRBJ2-3	NA	TRBD1	TGTGCCAGTAACAGGGGGCTTAGCACAGATACGCAGTATTTT	CASNRGLSTDTQYF
TRBV7-9	TRBJ1-2	NA	TRBD1	TGTGCCAGCAGCCGCGAATCCGGGACAGGGGGCGGGGGAAACTATGGCTACACCTTC	CASSRESGTGGGGNYGYTF
TRBV9	TRBJ2-3	once	TRBD2	TGTGCCAGCGGAGCGGGAGTTGGCGCAGATACGCAGTATTTT	CASGAGVGADTQYF
TRBV4-1	TRBJ2-7	NA	NA	TGCGCCAGCACCTCTTCTTTCCCCGGGCACTACGAGCAGTACTTC	CASTSSFPGHYEQYF
TRBV7-8	TRBJ2-2	NA	NA	TGTGCCAGCAGCTTAGGCGCGAGGGCCACCGGGGAGCTGTTTTTT	CASSLGARATGELFF
TRBV28	TRBJ1-2	NA	TRBD1	TGTGCCAGCAGCAAGGGACAGATCTATGGCTACACCTTC	CASSKGQIYGYTF
TRBV7-2	TRBJ2-3	NA	NA	TGTGCCAGCAGCTTAGCAAGGACACTAATATCAGATACGCAGTATTTT	CASSLARTLISDTQYF
TRBV5-4	TRBJ1-2	once	NA	TGTGCCAGCAGCCGGAGCTCCTCCTATGGCTACACCTTC	CASSRSSSYGYTF
TRBV5-1	TRBJ2-7	NA	TRBD1	TGCGCCAGCAGCCCAGGATCTGGACAGGGGGCGGCGGAGCAGTACTTC	CASSPGSGQGAAEQYF
TRBV7-2	TRBJ1-6	NA	TRBD1	TGTGCCAGCAGCTTAGTTCAGGGGGCAGGATCACCCCTCCACTTT	CASSLVQGAGSPLHF
TRBV18	TRBJ2-2	NA	NA	TGTGCCAGCTCACTTATATCCCCCCATTCCGGGGAGCTGTTTTTT	CASSLISPHSGELFF
TRBV30	TRBJ2-5	NA	NA	TGTGCCTGGAGCCCTTCGGGGAGGATCCAAGAGACCCAGTACTTC	CAWSPSGRIQETQYF
TRBV6-5	TRBJ1-2	NA	NA	TGTGCCAGCAGTTACTCACAGACCTTGGGACCCGGCTACACCTTC	CASSYSQTLGPGYTF
TRBV2	TRBJ2-1	NA	TRBD1	TGTGCCAGCATTACCGGGACAGGGAAGTACAATGAGCAGTTCTTC	CASITGTGKYNEQFF
TRBV11-2	TRBJ1-2	NA	TRBD1	TGTGCCAGCAGCCTTAGTCCGGGACAGGGGAGCTATGGCTACACCTTC	CASSLSPGQGSYGYTF
TRBV4-3	TRBJ2-7	once	TRBD2	TGCGCCAGCAGCCAAGAAGCGGGAGGTATCACCGAGCAGTACTTC	CASSQEAGGITEQYF
TRBV4-1	TRBJ1-5	once	NA	TGCGCCAGCAGCCAACGGGGTCCGGGGAGCGATAGCAATCAGCCCCAGCATTTT	CASSQRGPGSDSNQPQHF
TRBV5-1	TRBJ2-5	NA	NA	TGCGCCAGCAGCTTGGTAGTCGGAGAGACCCAGTACTTC	CASSLVVGETQYF
TRBV5-1	TRBJ2-5	NA	NA	TGCGCCAGCAGCGTCGGGGGAGCAGGGAGAGAGACCCAGTACTTC	CASSVGGAGRETQYF
TRBV30	TRBJ2-7	NA	NA	TGTGCCTGGAGTGGGACCGCCACCTACGAGCAGTACTTC	CAWSGTATYEQYF
TRBV7-2	TRBJ1-4	once	TRBD1	TGTGCCAGCAGCACCGGGACAGGGATCGAAAAACTGTTTTTT	CASSTGTGIEKLFF
TRBV6-1	TRBJ2-7	NA	TRBD1	TGTGCCAGCAGTGAAGGGGGACAGCTGATTTACGAGCAGTACTTC	CASSEGGQLIYEQYF
TRBV29-1	TRBJ2-5	NA	TRBD2	TGCAGCGTTACCCGGGGGGGTGAGACCCAGTACTTC	CSVTRGGETQYF
TRBV5-1	TRBJ2-5	NA	TRBD2	TGCGCCAGCAGTCTGACTAGCGGGGTTCGCGAGACCCAGTACTTC	CASSLTSGVRETQYF
TRBV10-1	TRBJ2-7	NA	NA	TGCGCCAGCAGATCCCAGGCCTCCTACGAGCAGTACTTC	CASRSQASYEQYF
TRBV7-3	TRBJ2-1	NA	TRBD1	TGTGCCAGCAGCCCCGGGACAGGCGTTAATGAGCAGTTCTTC	CASSPGTGVNEQFF
TRBV5-1	TRBJ1-6	NA	TRBD1	TGCGCCAGCAGTCCTGCAGGGGGGCAGGATTCACCCCTCCACTTT	CASSPAGGQDSPLHF
TRBV7-9	TRBJ2-1	NA	NA	TGTGCCAGCAGCCTCGAATGGTCCTACAATGAGCAGTTCTTC	CASSLEWSYNEQFF
TRBV4-2	TRBJ2-2	NA	NA	TGTGCCAGCAGCCGCCCGAACACCGGGGAGCTGTTTTTT	CASSRPNTGELFF
TRBV28	TRBJ2-7	once	TRBD2	TGTGCCAGCAGTTTCTTTAGCGGGACATGGGAGCAGTACTTC	CASSFFSGTWEQYF
TRBV7-2	TRBJ1-3	few	TRBD1	TGTGCCAGCAGCCGGGACAGCTCTGGAAACACCATATATTTT	CASSRDSSGNTIYF